This TCR beta chain comes out of a study of T cells expressing NK-cell markers. General study findings and limits: Dominant NKG2C+ clonotypes made up roughly 1.0-8% of CD8+ T cells in several donors. Similarly, these clonotypes led the CD3+CD56-NKG2C+ fraction as well in a few donors.

TCRdb processed the 5' RACE reads again and assigns one entry to each CDR3 protein, with no DNA. The sample totals over 150,000 distinct CDR3 sequences; its top ten clones hold around a third. Germline-derived CDR1 and CDR2 are SEHNR and FQNEAQ (reference sequence). The CDR3 is 13 amino acids. Of note for this clonotype: Its antigen is as yet unknown.

Sequenced material: blood T cells: a sorted CD56 or NKG2C T cell subset, CD4+ or CD8+ T cells, or bulk PBMC T cells (not recorded which). This rearrangement joins TRBV7-9 to TRBJ2-7. The source of this sequence is a woman aged 50 to 60 in good health. CDR3 amino acids: CASSPRQDYEQYF.